This T cell receptor (beta chain) came from a study of blood T cell repertoires in COVID-19. This clone appeared a single time. TCRdb keeps only in-frame clones here, not all; method: immunoSEQ multiplex PCR. The data show roughly 68,000 clones, 85% seen once. From germline, CDR1 is SSHAT and CDR2 FNYEAQ (reference sequence). The CDR3 is 14 residues long. V was clipped by 5 bases and J by 6 bases; unmatched bases: 5. The sample comprised peripheral blood. This sequence was found in a man over 45 with acute or convalescent COVID-19. The V and J genes are TRBV7-7 and TRBJ2-3, with 10 nucleotides matching TRBD1. CDR3 residues: CASSRDRGSDTQYF. The CDR3 nucleotides are TGTGCCAGCAGCCGGGACAGGGGATCGGATACGCAGTATTTT.